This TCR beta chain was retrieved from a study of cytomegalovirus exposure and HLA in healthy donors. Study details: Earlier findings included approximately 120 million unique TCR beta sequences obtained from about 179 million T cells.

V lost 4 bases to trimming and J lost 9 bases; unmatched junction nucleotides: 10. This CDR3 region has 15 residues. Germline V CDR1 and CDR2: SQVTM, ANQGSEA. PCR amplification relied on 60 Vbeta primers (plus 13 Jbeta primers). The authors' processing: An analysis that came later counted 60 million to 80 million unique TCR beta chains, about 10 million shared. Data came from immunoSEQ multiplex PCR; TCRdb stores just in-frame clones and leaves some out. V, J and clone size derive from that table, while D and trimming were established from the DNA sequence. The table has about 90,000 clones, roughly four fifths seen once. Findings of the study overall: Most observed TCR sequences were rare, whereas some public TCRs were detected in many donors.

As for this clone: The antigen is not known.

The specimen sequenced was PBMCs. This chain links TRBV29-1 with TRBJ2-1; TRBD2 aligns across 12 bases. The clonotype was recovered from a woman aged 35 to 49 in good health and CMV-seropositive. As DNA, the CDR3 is TGCAGCGTTGTCCGGAGACTAGCGGGAGATAGTGAGCAGTTCTTC. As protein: CSVVRRLAGDSEQFF.